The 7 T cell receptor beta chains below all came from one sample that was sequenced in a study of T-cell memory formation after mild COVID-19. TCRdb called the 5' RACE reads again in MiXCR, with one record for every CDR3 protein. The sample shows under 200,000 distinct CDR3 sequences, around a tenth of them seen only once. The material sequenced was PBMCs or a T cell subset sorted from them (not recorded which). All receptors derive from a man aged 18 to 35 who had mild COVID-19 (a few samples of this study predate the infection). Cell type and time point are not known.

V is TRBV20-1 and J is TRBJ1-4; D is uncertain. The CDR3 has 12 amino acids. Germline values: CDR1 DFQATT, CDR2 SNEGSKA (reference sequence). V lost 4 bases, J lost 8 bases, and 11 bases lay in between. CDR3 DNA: TGCAGTGCTATAGAAGGGCGGGAAAAACTGTTTTTT. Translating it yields CSAIEGREKLFF.

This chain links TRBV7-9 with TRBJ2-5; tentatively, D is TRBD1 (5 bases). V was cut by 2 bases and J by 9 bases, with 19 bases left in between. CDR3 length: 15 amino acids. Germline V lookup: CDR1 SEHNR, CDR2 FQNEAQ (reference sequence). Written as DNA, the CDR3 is TGTGCCAGCAGCTTACCGAGGTTGGGGCGGTCGGCCCAGTACTTC. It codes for CASSLPRLGRSAQYF.

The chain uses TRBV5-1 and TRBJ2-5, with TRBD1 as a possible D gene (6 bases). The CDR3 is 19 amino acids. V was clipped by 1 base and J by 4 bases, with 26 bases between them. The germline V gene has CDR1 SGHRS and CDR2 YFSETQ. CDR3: CASSLYPRGGRGIGETQYF. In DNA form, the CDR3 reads TGCGCCAGCAGCTTGTACCCTCGGGGCGGCAGGGGTATAGGAGAGACCCAGTACTTC.

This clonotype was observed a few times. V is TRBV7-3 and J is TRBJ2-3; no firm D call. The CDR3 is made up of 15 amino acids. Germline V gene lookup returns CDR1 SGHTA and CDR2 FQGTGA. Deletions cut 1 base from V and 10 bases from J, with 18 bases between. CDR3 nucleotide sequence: TGTGCCAGCAGCTTAATTGGCGGTGCCGCCGGTTCGCAGTATTTT. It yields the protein CASSLIGGAAGSQYF. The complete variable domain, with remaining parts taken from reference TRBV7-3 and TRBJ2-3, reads GAGVSQTPSNKVTEKGKYVELRCDPISGHTALYWYRQSLGQGPEFLIYFQGTGAADDSGLPNDRFFAVRPEGSVSTLKIQRTERGDSAVYLCASSLIGGAAGSQYFGPGTRLTVL.

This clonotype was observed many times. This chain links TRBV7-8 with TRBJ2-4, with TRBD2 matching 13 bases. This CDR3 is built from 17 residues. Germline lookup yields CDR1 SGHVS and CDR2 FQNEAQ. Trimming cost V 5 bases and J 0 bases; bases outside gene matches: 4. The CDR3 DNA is TGTGCCAGCAGCCAGGGACTAGCGGGGCTAGCCAAAAACATTCAGTACTTC. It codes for CASSQGLAGLAKNIQYF.

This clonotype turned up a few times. The CDR3 protein is CASSATSGGASDTQYF. The CDR3, as DNA: TGCGCCAGCAGCGCGACTAGCGGGGGGGCTTCAGATACGCAGTATTTT. This chain joins TRBV5-1 and TRBJ2-3, with TRBD2 matching over 14 bases. There are 16 residues in the CDR3. CDR1 is SGHRS, CDR2 YFSETQ, per germline. J gave up 4 bases and V 4 bases, and 5 bases lay outside the gene matches. The full variable domain, in which reference TRBV5-1 and TRBJ2-3 provide the parts outside the CDR3, is KAGVTQTPRYLIKTRGQQVTLSCSPISGHRSVSWYQQTPGQGLQFLFEYFSETQRNKGNFPGRFSGRQFSNSRSEMNVSTLELGDSALYLCASSATSGGASDTQYFGPGTRLTVL.

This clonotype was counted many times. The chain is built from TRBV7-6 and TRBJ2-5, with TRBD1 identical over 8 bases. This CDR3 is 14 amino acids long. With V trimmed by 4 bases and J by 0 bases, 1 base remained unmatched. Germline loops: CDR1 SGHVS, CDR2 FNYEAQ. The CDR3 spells CASSWDRYQETQYF. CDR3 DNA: TGTGCCAGCAGCTGGGACAGGTACCAAGAGACCCAGTACTTC. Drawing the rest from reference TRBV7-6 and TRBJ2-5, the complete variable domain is GAGVSQSPRYKVTKRGQDVALRCDPISGHVSLYWYRQALGQGPEFLTYFNYEAQQDKSGLPNDRFSAERPEGSISTLTIQRTEQRDSAMYRCASSWDRYQETQYFGPGTRLLVL.